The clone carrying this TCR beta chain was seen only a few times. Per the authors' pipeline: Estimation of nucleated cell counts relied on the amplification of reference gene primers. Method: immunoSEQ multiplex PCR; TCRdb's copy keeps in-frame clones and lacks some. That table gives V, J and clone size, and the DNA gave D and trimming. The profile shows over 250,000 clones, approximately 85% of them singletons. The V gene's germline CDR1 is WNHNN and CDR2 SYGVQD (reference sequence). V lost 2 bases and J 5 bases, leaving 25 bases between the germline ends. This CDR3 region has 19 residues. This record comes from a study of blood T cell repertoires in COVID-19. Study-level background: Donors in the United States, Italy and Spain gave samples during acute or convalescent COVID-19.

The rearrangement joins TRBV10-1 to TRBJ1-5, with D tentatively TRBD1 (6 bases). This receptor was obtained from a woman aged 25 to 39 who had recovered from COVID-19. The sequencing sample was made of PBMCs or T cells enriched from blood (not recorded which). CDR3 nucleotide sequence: TGCGCCAGCAGTGAGCCCCATACTAAACAGGGTATTCGGGATCAGCCCCAGCATTTT. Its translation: CASSEPHTKQGIRDQPQHF.